This is a list of T cell receptor beta chains from one sample in a study of cytomegalovirus exposure and HLA in healthy donors. The assay was immunoSEQ multiplex PCR, and TCRdb's table has in-frame clones only and misses some. The profile shows 150,000 to 200,000 clones, 65% to 80% of them singletons. Sequenced sample: PBMCs. All receptors come from a woman aged 40-49 years in good health and CMV-seronegative. CDR3s include the opening cysteine and the closing phenylalanine or tryptophan. The D gene is left open where the match is weak. Part of the rows lack a size; the others show once, few, many or a class for expanded clones.

clone_size: NA
cdr3_length: 13
j_call: TRBJ2-1
v_call: TRBV19
d_call: TRBD2
cdr3_nt: TGTGCCAGTACGAGGGAGGGATACCCTGAGCAGTTCTTC
cdr3_aa: CASTREGYPEQFF

clone_size: NA
cdr3_length: 17
j_call: TRBJ1-2
v_call: TRBV18
d_call: NA
cdr3_nt: TGTGCCAGCTCACCTTCCGGGGGGGCGGGCAGCGTCTATGGCTACACCTTC
cdr3_aa: CASSPSGGAGSVYGYTF

clone_size: NA
cdr3_length: 15
j_call: TRBJ2-1
v_call: TRBV11-3
d_call: NA
cdr3_nt: TGTGCCAGCAGCTTAGTTGGTCTAGGTACGAATGAGCAGTTCTTC
cdr3_aa: CASSLVGLGTNEQFF

clone_size: NA
cdr3_length: 18
j_call: TRBJ1-5
v_call: TRBV2
d_call: TRBD1
cdr3_nt: TGTGCCAGCAGTGAAGCGAGGACAGGCAGATATAGCAATCAGCCCCAGCATTTT
cdr3_aa: CASSEARTGRYSNQPQHF

clone_size: NA
cdr3_length: 17
j_call: TRBJ2-1
v_call: TRBV15
d_call: TRBD2
cdr3_nt: TGTGCCACCAGCAGAACCCGTAGCGGGAGGGTTTACAATGAGCAGTTCTTC
cdr3_aa: CATSRTRSGRVYNEQFF

clone_size: NA
cdr3_length: 15
j_call: TRBJ2-7
v_call: TRBV7-3
d_call: TRBD2
cdr3_nt: TGTGCCAGCAGTTCTAGCGGGAGCGGCCCCTACGAGCAGTACTTC
cdr3_aa: CASSSSGSGPYEQYF

clone_size: NA
cdr3_length: 14
j_call: TRBJ2-5
v_call: TRBV5-1
d_call: NA
cdr3_nt: TGCGCCAGTTCAAGGGGGGAGGGGCAAGAGACCCAGTACTTC
cdr3_aa: CASSRGEGQETQYF

clone_size: NA
cdr3_length: 15
j_call: TRBJ2-1
v_call: TRBV4-3
d_call: NA
cdr3_nt: TGCGCCAGCAGCCATGAGACAGGAACTTACAATGAGCAGTTCTTC
cdr3_aa: CASSHETGTYNEQFF

clone_size: once
cdr3_length: 16
j_call: TRBJ1-3
v_call: TRBV5-6
d_call: NA
cdr3_nt: TGTGCCAGCAGCTTCCGTACAGGGTACTCTGGAAACACCATATATTTT
cdr3_aa: CASSFRTGYSGNTIYF

clone_size: NA
cdr3_length: 15
j_call: TRBJ1-5
v_call: TRBV9
d_call: NA
cdr3_nt: TGTGCCAGCAGCGTAGGAGGAGGAGAGGGTCAGCCCCAGCATTTT
cdr3_aa: CASSVGGGEGQPQHF